These 12 T cell receptor beta chains share one sample of origin, sequenced in a study of identical twins. TCRdb re-derived calls from the 5' RACE reads in MiXCR, one entry per CDR3 protein. This sample has fewer than 350,000 distinct CDR3 sequences, with roughly 8.6% found just once. Separately, the same data were catalogued under a study of yellow fever vaccine responses in identical twins.

Sequencing was carried out using memory (CD45RO+) T cells sorted from blood. These receptors originate from a woman aged 18-29 years in good health.

This clonotype was seen many times. This chain connects TRBV6-5 to TRBJ2-3, with no clear D. Trimming pared 1 base from V and 1 base from J, leaving 9 bases between. Germline values: CDR1 MNHEY, CDR2 SVGAGI. This CDR3 comprises 15 residues. The CDR3 region has the DNA TGTGCCAGCAGTTACTTGGGCAGCGGCACAGATACGCAGTATTTT. It is translated as CASSYLGSGTDTQYF.

This clonotype has a count of ten or more. This chain connects TRBV20-1 to TRBJ2-5; D might be TRBD1 or TRBD2, each matching 5 bases. Trimming pared 1 base from V and 4 bases from J, leaving 13 bases between. The germline V gene has CDR1 DFQATT and CDR2 SNEGSKA (reference sequence). This CDR3 has 14 amino acids. The CDR3, as DNA: TGCAGTGCTAGAGTCGAGGGGTGGGGAGAGACCCAGTACTTC. Translating it yields CSARVEGWGETQYF.

In its sample, this clonotype was seen many times. The chain employs TRBV20-1 and TRBJ1-6; 7 bases are a match to TRBD1. Germline lookup yields CDR1 DFQATT and CDR2 SNEGSKA (reference sequence). The CDR3 covers 17 residues. With V trimmed by 0 bases and J by 0 bases, 5 bases remained unmatched. The CDR3: CSARELTGSSYNSPLHF. The CDR3 nucleotides are TGCAGTGCTAGAGAACTGACAGGGAGCTCCTATAATTCACCCCTCCACTTT.

This clonotype was counted between two and nine times. The V gene is TRBV19, the J gene TRBJ1-2, with D perhaps TRBD1 (5 bases). Germline loops: CDR1 LNHDA, CDR2 SQIVND (reference sequence). V shed 6 bases and J shed 8 bases, with 19 bases lying between them. The CDR3 loop spans 14 amino acids. The CDR3 sequence: CASSALPDGAGYTF. CDR3 DNA sequence: TGTGCCAGTAGCGCACTCCCGGACGGGGCCGGCTACACCTTC.

In its sample, this clonotype was seen many times. The genes are TRBV24-1 and TRBJ2-3; TRBD2 matches at 8 bases. Germline values: CDR1 KGHDR, CDR2 SFDVKD. This CDR3 spans 17 amino acids. V was pared by 0 bases and J by 4 bases, with 8 bases of the junction left unmatched. This chain's CDR3 is CATSDLRPGGVPDTQYF. The CDR3 DNA reads as TGTGCCACCAGTGATTTGCGACCGGGAGGGGTGCCAGATACGCAGTATTTT.

This clonotype was counted at least ten times. The chain has TRBV20-1 and TRBJ1-1; D may be TRBD1 (6 bases). The CDR3 runs to 13 residues. Germline CDR1 DFQATT, CDR2 SNEGSKA (reference sequence). The V gene lost 7 bases and the J gene lost 0 bases, with 12 bases spanning the gap. Here the CDR3 reads CSVADSLNTEAFF. The CDR3 nucleotides are TGCAGTGTGGCGGACAGCCTGAACACTGAAGCTTTCTTT.

This clonotype was counted between two and nine times. This chain links TRBV7-2 with TRBJ2-1; 9 bases line up with TRBD2. This CDR3 region has 16 residues. Germline lookup yields CDR1 SGHTA and CDR2 FQGNSA. J gave up 4 bases and V 3 bases, and 7 bases lay outside the gene matches. DNA for the CDR3: TGTGCCAGCAGCTTGGACCTAGCGGGAAGGTACAATGAGCAGTTCTTC. Residues: CASSLDLAGRYNEQFF.

This chain links TRBV5-1 with TRBJ1-1; D is ambiguous. Germline V gene sequence: CDR1 SGHRS, CDR2 YFSETQ. V was trimmed by 2 bases and J by 7 bases, leaving 12 bases between them. This CDR3 has 13 amino acids. CDR3 sequence (DNA): TGCGCCAGCAGCTTATCGACCGGCAGTGAAGCTTTCTTT. Protein: CASSLSTGSEAFF.

This sequence joins TRBV18 and TRBJ2-5, with 8 bases lining up with TRBD1. Germline V gene data show CDR1 as KGHSH and CDR2 as LQKENI. This CDR3 comprises 15 residues. V shed 5 bases and J 1 base; nucleotides not matched to a gene: 6. The CDR3 DNA reads TGTGCCAGCTCATTTGACAGGGGACCCCAAGAGACCCAGTACTTC. The encoded protein is CASSFDRGPQETQYF.

The chain links TRBV20-1 to TRBJ2-7, with D possibly being TRBD2 (6 bases). Trimming shortened V by 1 base and J by 4 bases, and 14 bases separated the two germline ends. Germline CDR1 and CDR2: DFQATT and SNEGSKA (reference sequence). The CDR3 length is 14 residues. The CDR3 sequence is CSARVEIGGYEQYF. CDR3 nucleotides: TGCAGTGCTAGAGTTGAGATAGGAGGGTACGAGCAGTACTTC.

This clonotype was counted only a few times. This chain uses TRBV5-1 with TRBJ2-1; TRBD1 aligns across 9 bases. In germline, CDR1 is SGHRS, CDR2 YFSETQ. The V and J ends lost 4 bases and 8 bases, in that order; junction bases with no gene match: 7. CDR3 length: 14 residues. CDR3 residues: CASSTGTGWDEQFF. DNA of the CDR3: TGCGCCAGCAGCACCGGGACAGGGTGGGATGAGCAGTTCTTC.

This clonotype occurred many times. V and J are TRBV7-6 and TRBJ1-5; 8 bases are a match to TRBD1. CDR3 size: 14 residues. Germline V CDR1 and CDR2: SGHVS, FNYEAQ. Unmatched junction bases numbered 6, after V lost 1 base and J lost 10 bases. The CDR3 bases are TGTGCCAGCAGCTTAGTGGCAGGGGGCTACCCCCAGCATTTT. Translating gives CASSLVAGGYPQHF.